The source of this T cell receptor (beta chain) is a study of T cell responses to AZD1222 COVID-19 vaccine. V lost 7 bases to trimming and J lost 0 bases, with 11 bases between them. The germline gives CDR1 MNHNY, CDR2 SVGAGI (reference sequence). The CDR3 covers 14 residues. Repertoires were generated with immunoSEQ multiplex PCR, while TCRdb's copy carries only in-frame clones and drops some. The data show approximately 94,000 clones, around nine tenths seen once. The clonotype originates from an adult in good health. Material: peripheral blood, obtained on day 0 of AZD1222 vaccination. The chain has TRBV6-6 and TRBJ2-3; no firm D call. The CDR3 here is CASNRAESTDTQYF. The CDR3 nucleotides read TGTGCCAGCAACCGGGCGGAAAGCACAGATACGCAGTATTTT.